Listed below are T cell receptor beta chains from one sample, sequenced in a study of shared clonotypes between healthy human individuals. TCRdb's table, derived via immunoSEQ multiplex PCR, lists solely in-frame clones and lacks some. Found here are about 2.4 million clones, roughly 93% of them singletons; the top ten hold about 0.38%. The source material was naive CD4+ T cells from PBMCs. The receptors originated from a man aged 18 to 30 in good health. Some clones in this sample may be carry-over from other donors' samples. CDR3s include the opening cysteine and the closing phenylalanine or tryptophan. The D gene is left open where the match is weak. Size is omitted from some rows. Given values are once, few, many or a class for expanded clones.

size	V	D	J	CDR3	DNA
.	TRBV19	.	TRBJ1-2	CASSIGGTRAGYGYTF	TGTGCCAGTAGTATTGGGGGGACACGCGCGGGCTATGGCTACACCTTC
.	TRBV5-8	TRBD1	TRBJ2-1	CASSPGQGGRFQFF	TGTGCCAGCAGCCCCGGACAGGGCGGTAGGTTTCAGTTCTTC
.	TRBV27	.	TRBJ2-5	CASSPRGRGETQYF	TGTGCCAGCAGTCCAAGGGGCAGAGGCGAGACCCAGTACTTC
.	TRBV2	TRBD2	TRBJ2-7	CASNDASGSSYEQYF	TGTGCCAGCAACGATGCTAGCGGGAGCTCCTACGAGCAGTACTTC
.	TRBV5-1	.	TRBJ2-3	CASSQRDGSTDTQYF	TGCGCCAGCAGCCAACGGGACGGGAGCACAGATACGCAGTATTTT
.	TRBV6-5	TRBD2	TRBJ2-3	CASQTSGGRDTQYF	TGTGCCTCCCAGACTAGCGGGGGGAGGGATACGCAGTATTTT
.	TRBV28	.	TRBJ2-5	CASSFGGGGGRETQYF	TGTGCCAGCAGTTTCGGTGGAGGGGGAGGACGAGAGACCCAGTACTTC
.	TRBV7-2	TRBD1	TRBJ2-1	CASGLPGGSYNEQFF	TGTGCCAGCGGGCTACCAGGGGGTTCCTACAATGAGCAGTTCTTC
.	TRBV6-1	.	TRBJ2-7	CASSEAWQDYEQYF	TGTGCCAGCAGTGAAGCCTGGCAGGACTACGAGCAGTACTTC
.	TRBV6-1	TRBD1	TRBJ1-2	CASSDNRGRDYGYTF	TGTGCCAGCAGTGACAACAGGGGGCGCGACTATGGCTACACCTTC
.	TRBV5-1	.	TRBJ2-6	CASSLAPGDTGANVLTF	TGCGCCAGCAGCTTGGCCCCGGGAGACACTGGGGCCAACGTCCTGACTTTC
.	TRBV6-6	.	TRBJ1-2	CASSRQGGGYTF	TGTGCCAGCAGCCGGCAGGGAGGTGGCTACACCTTC
once	TRBV6-6	.	TRBJ1-3	CASSYGQGLSGNTIYF	TGTGCCAGCAGTTACGGGCAGGGCCTCTCTGGAAACACCATATATTTT
.	TRBV9	.	TRBJ2-7	CASSVDGGYYEQYF	TGTGCCAGCAGCGTAGACGGGGGTTACTACGAGCAGTACTTC
.	TRBV7-3	.	TRBJ1-2	CASSHHEEPNYGYTF	TGTGCCAGCAGCCATCACGAGGAGCCTAACTATGGCTACACCTTC
.	TRBV28	.	TRBJ1-1	CASSLYSWGEGTEAFF	TGTGCCAGCAGTTTATATTCTTGGGGGGAGGGCACTGAAGCTTTCTTT
.	TRBV28	TRBD1	TRBJ2-7	CASAGSDRGSYEQYF	TGTGCCAGCGCCGGATCGGACAGGGGTTCCTACGAGCAGTACTTC
.	TRBV5-1	TRBD2	TRBJ2-1	CASSLGAGVGNEQFF	TGCGCCAGCAGCTTGGGGGCGGGAGTCGGCAATGAGCAGTTCTTC
.	TRBV29-1	TRBD2	TRBJ2-7	CSVVSGRTYEQYF	TGCAGCGTTGTTAGCGGGAGGACCTACGAGCAGTACTTC
.	TRBV7-9	.	TRBJ2-7	CASSLGLSSYEQYF	TGTGCCAGCAGCTTGGGACTTAGCTCCTACGAGCAGTACTTC
.	TRBV4-1	.	TRBJ1-5	CASSPRQIASNQPQHF	TGCGCCAGCAGCCCAAGACAGATCGCTAGCAATCAGCCCCAGCATTTT
.	TRBV30	.	TRBJ2-7	CAWTGSAYEQYF	TGTGCCTGGACCGGGTCCGCCTACGAGCAGTACTTC
.	TRBV6-1	TRBD2	TRBJ2-1	CASADGGRDEQFF	TGTGCCAGCGCAGACGGCGGGAGGGATGAGCAGTTCTTC
.	TRBV4-1	TRBD2	TRBJ2-7	CASSQPTSGRSYEQYF	TGCGCCAGCAGCCAACCGACTAGCGGGAGATCGTACGAGCAGTACTTC
.	TRBV7-8	.	TRBJ2-5	CASSPRGSETQYF	TGTGCCAGCAGCCCCAGAGGGAGCGAGACCCAGTACTTC
.	TRBV7-9	TRBD2	TRBJ2-4	CASSLAASGRVAKNIQYF	TGTGCCAGCAGCTTGGCGGCTAGCGGGAGGGTGGCCAAAAACATTCAGTACTTC
.	TRBV28	.	TRBJ2-7	CASSLSRGYEQYF	TGTGCCAGCAGTTTGTCCCGGGGCTACGAGCAGTACTTC
.	TRBV19	.	TRBJ1-2	CASRSDNSYGYTF	TGTGCCAGTAGATCGGACAACAGCTATGGCTACACCTTC
.	TRBV7-9	TRBD2	TRBJ2-7	CASSYSGSEEQYF	TGTGCCAGCAGCTATAGCGGGAGTGAGGAGCAGTACTTC
.	TRBV6-5	.	TRBJ1-5	CASSPDFFGNQPQHF	TGTGCCAGCAGTCCCGACTTTTTTGGCAATCAGCCCCAGCATTTT
.	TRBV19	.	TRBJ2-7	CASSARGFREQYF	TGTGCCAGTAGTGCCAGGGGATTTCGCGAGCAGTACTTC
.	TRBV19	.	TRBJ1-1	CASSWGGGTEAFF	TGTGCCAGTAGTTGGGGGGGAGGCACTGAAGCTTTCTTT
.	TRBV10-3	TRBD1	TRBJ2-7	CATGQGHYEQYF	TGTGCCACGGGACAGGGGCACTACGAGCAGTACTTC
.	TRBV5-8	.	TRBJ2-6	CASSLYGTGANVLTF	TGTGCCAGCAGCTTGTATGGTACTGGGGCCAACGTCCTGACTTTC
.	TRBV23-1	.	TRBJ1-1	CASSQSDPAVTEAFF	TGCGCCAGCAGTCAATCAGATCCCGCAGTTACTGAAGCTTTCTTT
.	TRBV27	.	TRBJ2-7	CASSFSGTLLYEQYF	TGTGCCAGCAGTTTCTCCGGGACGCTATTATACGAGCAGTACTTC
.	TRBV5-1	.	TRBJ1-1	CASSLGYEEGEAFF	TGCGCCAGCAGCTTGGGGTATGAGGAGGGTGAAGCTTTCTTT
.	TRBV9	.	TRBJ2-7	CASSRLPVSYEQYF	TGTGCCAGCAGCCGTTTACCCGTATCCTACGAGCAGTACTTC
.	TRBV7-8	.	TRBJ2-1	CASSLRPRRNEQFF	TGTGCCAGCAGCTTACGGCCCAGGCGGAATGAGCAGTTCTTC
once	TRBV5-1	.	TRBJ2-3	CASSYRGWLGGRADTQYF	TGCGCCAGCAGCTACAGGGGTTGGCTCGGAGGGCGGGCAGATACGCAGTATTTT
.	TRBV19	.	TRBJ2-7	CASSTGLGSSYEQYF	TGTGCCAGTAGTACCGGACTGGGGAGCTCCTACGAGCAGTACTTC
once	TRBV10-2	.	TRBJ2-1	CASSDRGRGYNEQFF	TGCGCCAGCAGTGACCGAGGACGGGGATACAATGAGCAGTTCTTC
.	TRBV7-3	.	TRBJ2-5	CASSLGPSETQYF	TGTGCCAGCAGCTTAGGGCCGTCGGAGACCCAGTACTTC
.	TRBV30	.	TRBJ2-1	CAWSQGNEQFF	TGTGCCTGGAGTCAAGGGAATGAGCAGTTCTTC
.	TRBV28	.	TRBJ2-2	CASRLGQNTGELFF	TGTGCCAGCAGGCTGGGACAGAACACCGGGGAGCTGTTTTTT
.	TRBV2	.	TRBJ1-2	CASDQSSDPLGYTF	TGTGCCAGCGATCAAAGTTCGGACCCGCTTGGCTACACCTTC
.	TRBV28	.	TRBJ1-6	CASSLSWGPSSPLHF	TGTGCCAGCAGTCTCTCTTGGGGCCCGAGTTCACCCCTCCACTTT